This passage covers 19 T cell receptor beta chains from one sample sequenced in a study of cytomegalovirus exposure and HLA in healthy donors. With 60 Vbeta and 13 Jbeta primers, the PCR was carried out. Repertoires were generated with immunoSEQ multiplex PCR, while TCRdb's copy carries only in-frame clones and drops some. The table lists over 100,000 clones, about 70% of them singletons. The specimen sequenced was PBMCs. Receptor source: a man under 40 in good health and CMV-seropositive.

The CDR3 is CASSLAGLAGDNEQFF. CDR3 nucleotide sequence: TGTGCCAGCAGCTTAGCCGGACTAGCGGGAGACAATGAGCAGTTCTTC. V gene TRBV11-3 combines with J gene TRBJ2-1; 13 nucleotides match TRBD2. J lost 5 bases, V lost 1 base, and 2 bases had no gene match. The CDR3 extends over 16 amino acids. Germline CDR1 and CDR2: SGHNT and YENEEA.

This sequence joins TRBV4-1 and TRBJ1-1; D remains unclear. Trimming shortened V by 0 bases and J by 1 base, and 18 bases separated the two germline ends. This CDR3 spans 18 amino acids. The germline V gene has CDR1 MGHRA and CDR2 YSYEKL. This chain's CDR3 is CASSQEEPMAGWNTEAFF. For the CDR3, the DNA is TGCGCCAGCAGCCAAGAGGAACCTATGGCAGGTTGGAACACTGAAGCTTTCTTT.

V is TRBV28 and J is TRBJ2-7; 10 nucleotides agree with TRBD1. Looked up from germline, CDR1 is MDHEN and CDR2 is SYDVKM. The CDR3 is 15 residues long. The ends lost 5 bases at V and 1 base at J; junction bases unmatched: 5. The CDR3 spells CASSPRTGGSYEQYV. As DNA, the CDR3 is TGTGCCAGCAGTCCAAGGACAGGGGGTTCCTACGAGCAGTACGTC.

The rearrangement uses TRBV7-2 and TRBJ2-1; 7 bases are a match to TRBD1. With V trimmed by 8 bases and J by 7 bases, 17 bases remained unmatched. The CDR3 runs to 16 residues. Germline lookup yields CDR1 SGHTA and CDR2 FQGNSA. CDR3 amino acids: CASGYYDRVGLNEQFF. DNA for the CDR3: TGTGCCAGCGGATACTACGACAGGGTTGGTCTGAATGAGCAGTTCTTC.

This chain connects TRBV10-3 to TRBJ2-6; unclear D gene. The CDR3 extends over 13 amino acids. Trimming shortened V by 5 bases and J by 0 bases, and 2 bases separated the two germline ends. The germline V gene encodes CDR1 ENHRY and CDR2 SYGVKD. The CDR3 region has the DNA TGTGCCATCAGTCGCTCTGGGGCCAACGTCCTGACTTTC. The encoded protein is CAISRSGANVLTF.

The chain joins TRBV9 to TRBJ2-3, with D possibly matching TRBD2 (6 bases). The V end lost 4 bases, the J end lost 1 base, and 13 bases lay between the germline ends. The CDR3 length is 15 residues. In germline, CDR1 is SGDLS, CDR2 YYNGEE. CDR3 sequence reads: CASSPRWGGTDTQYF. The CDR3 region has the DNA TGTGCCAGCAGCCCGCGTTGGGGGGGCACAGATACGCAGTATTTT.

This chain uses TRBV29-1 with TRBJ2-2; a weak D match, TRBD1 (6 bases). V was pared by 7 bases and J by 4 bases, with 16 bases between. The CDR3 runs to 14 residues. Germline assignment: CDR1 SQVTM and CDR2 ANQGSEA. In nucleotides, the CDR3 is TGCAGCGCAAGAATACAGGGTAGCACCGGGGAGCTGTTTTTT. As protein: CSARIQGSTGELFF.

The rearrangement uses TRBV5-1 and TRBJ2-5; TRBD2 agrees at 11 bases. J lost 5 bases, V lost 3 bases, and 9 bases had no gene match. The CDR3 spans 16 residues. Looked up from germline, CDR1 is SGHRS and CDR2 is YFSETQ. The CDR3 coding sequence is TGCGCCAGCAGCTCGGGACTAGCGGAGGGGAGGGAGACCCAGTACTTC. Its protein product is CASSSGLAEGRETQYF.

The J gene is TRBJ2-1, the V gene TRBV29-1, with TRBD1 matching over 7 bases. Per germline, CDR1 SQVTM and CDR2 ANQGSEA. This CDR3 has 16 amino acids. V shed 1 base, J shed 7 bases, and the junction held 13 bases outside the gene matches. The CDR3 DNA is TGCAGCGTTGAAGCCTCCCGAACAGGGGCAGGGAATGAGCAGTTCTTC. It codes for CSVEASRTGAGNEQFF.

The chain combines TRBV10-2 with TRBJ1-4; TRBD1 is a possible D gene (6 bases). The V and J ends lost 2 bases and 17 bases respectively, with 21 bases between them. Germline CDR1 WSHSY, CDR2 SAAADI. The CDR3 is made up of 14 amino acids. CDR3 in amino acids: CASSEDRRGRVVFF. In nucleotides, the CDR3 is TGCGCCAGCAGTGAGGACAGGCGGGGGAGAGTTGTTTTTTTT.

The CDR3 bases are TGTGCCAGCAGCGCGAACCTGGGACAGTCCTATGAGCAGTTCTTC. Translating it yields CASSANLGQSYEQFF. The genes are TRBV9 and TRBJ2-1, with 7 bases identical to TRBD1. Germline CDR1 SGDLS, CDR2 YYNGEE. The CDR3 sequence is 15 residues long. Trimming removed 3 bases from V and 8 bases from J; junction bases left unmatched: 11.

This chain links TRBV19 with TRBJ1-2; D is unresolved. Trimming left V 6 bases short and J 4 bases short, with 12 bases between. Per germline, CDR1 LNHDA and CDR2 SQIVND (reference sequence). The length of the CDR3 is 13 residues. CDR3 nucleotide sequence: TGTGCCAGTAGGAGTACAGTACCCTATGGCTACACCTTC. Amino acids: CASRSTVPYGYTF.

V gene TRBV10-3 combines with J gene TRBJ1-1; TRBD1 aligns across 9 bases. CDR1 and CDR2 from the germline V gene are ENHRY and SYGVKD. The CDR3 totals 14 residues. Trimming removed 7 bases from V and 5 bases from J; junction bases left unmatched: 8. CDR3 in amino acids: CAITRTGAGTEAFF. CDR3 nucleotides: TGTGCCATCACTAGGACAGGGGCAGGGACTGAAGCTTTCTTT.

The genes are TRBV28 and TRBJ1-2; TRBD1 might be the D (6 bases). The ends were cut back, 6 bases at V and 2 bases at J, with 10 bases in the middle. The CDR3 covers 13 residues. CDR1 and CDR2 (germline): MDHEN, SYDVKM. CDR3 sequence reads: CASRTGTNYGYTF. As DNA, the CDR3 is TGTGCCAGCAGAACAGGGACCAACTATGGCTACACCTTC.

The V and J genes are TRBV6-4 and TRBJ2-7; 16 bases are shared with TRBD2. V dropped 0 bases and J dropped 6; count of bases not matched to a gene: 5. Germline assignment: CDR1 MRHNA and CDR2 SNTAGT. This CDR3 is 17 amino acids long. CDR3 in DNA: TGTGCCAGCAGTGACTCGGGGACTAGCGGGAGGGCCGGCGAGCAGTACGTC. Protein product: CASSDSGTSGRAGEQYV.

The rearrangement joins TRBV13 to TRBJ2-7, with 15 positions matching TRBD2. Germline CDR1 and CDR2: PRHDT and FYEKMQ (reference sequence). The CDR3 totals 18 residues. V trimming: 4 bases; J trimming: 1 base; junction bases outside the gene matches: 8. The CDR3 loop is CASSSAGTSGGRSYEQYF. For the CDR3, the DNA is TGTGCCAGCAGCTCGGCCGGGACTAGCGGGGGGAGATCCTACGAGCAGTACTTC.

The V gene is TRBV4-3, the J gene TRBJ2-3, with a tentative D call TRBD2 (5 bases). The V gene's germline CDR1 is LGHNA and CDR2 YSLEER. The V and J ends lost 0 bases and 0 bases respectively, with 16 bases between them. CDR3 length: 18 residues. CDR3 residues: CASSQEGLSRSSTDTQYF. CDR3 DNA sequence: TGCGCCAGCAGCCAAGAAGGACTTAGCAGATCTAGCACAGATACGCAGTATTTT.

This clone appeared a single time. The CDR3, as DNA: TGTGCCAGCAGTCCTGACAGGGGAGGGATTGAAGCTTTCTTT. It codes for CASSPDRGGIEAFF. The gene calls are TRBV6-5 and TRBJ1-1, with 8 bases fitting TRBD1. Germline V CDR1 and CDR2: MNHEY, SVGAGI. With 5 bases clipped from V and 7 bases from J, the junction kept 9 bases outside the gene matches. The CDR3 has 14 residues.

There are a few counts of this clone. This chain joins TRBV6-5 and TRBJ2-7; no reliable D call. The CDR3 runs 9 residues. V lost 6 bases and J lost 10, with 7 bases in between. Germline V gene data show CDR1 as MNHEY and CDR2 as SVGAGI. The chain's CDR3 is CASSSLQYV. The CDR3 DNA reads TGTGCCAGCAGCTCTCTCCAGTACGTC.